These 15 T cell receptor beta chains originate from one sample sequenced in a study of blood T cells in healthy people across ages. For the second PCR, which ran for roughly 6 to 12 cycles, a sample-barcoded 5' primer and a J-beta primer mix were used. Via MiXCR, TCRdb re-called the 5' RACE reads, giving one row per CDR3 protein. The data hold almost 1 million distinct CDR3 sequences, with roughly 51% observed a single time. Sequencing was performed on blood. The receptors derive from a woman between 55 and 75 years old in good health.

The gene calls are TRBV7-2 and TRBJ2-5, with 10 bases matching TRBD1. The germline gives CDR1 SGHTA, CDR2 FQGNSA. V shed 2 bases, J shed 4 bases, and the junction held 7 bases outside the gene matches. The CDR3 has 16 amino acids. In nucleotides, the CDR3 is TGTGCCAGCAGCTTATTTGTGGGACAGGGGAGAGAGACCCAGTACTTC. It translates to CASSLFVGQGRETQYF.

This clonotype was picked up a small number of times. The rearrangement joins TRBV4-2 to TRBJ1-1; D remains unclear. The germline V gene has CDR1 LGHNA and CDR2 YNFKEQ. Trimming took 2 bases from V and 1 from J, leaving 8 bases between them. The CDR3 covers 14 residues. As DNA, the CDR3 is TGTGCCAGCAGCCAACGAAAGGGGAACACTGAAGCTTTCTTT. Translation gives CASSQRKGNTEAFF.

The chain is built from TRBV5-1 and TRBJ2-1; 9 nucleotides agree with TRBD1. J lost 5 bases, V lost 0 bases, and 6 bases had no gene match. The CDR3 extends over 16 amino acids. CDR1 is SGHRS and CDR2 is YFSETQ in the germline V gene. For the CDR3, the DNA is TGCGCCAGCAGCTTGGGGGACAGGGAACTAGACAATGAGCAGTTCTTC. Its protein product is CASSLGDRELDNEQFF.

The chain recombines TRBV4-2 with TRBJ2-1, with a weak D call TRBD1 (6 bases). The germline V and J ends were trimmed by 2 bases and 4 bases, with 12 bases remaining between them. This CDR3 has 15 residues. The germline V gene has CDR1 LGHNA and CDR2 YNFKEQ. CDR3 DNA sequence: TGTGCCAGCAGCCAATGGACAGAGGGTTACAATGAGCAGTTCTTC. Translated, it gives CASSQWTEGYNEQFF.

This sequence joins TRBV19 and TRBJ1-1, with 8 nucleotides matching TRBD1. Germline trimming cut 7 bases from V and 1 base from J; bases unmatched to any gene: 5. Germline CDR1 is LNHDA and CDR2 is SQIVND (reference sequence). CDR3 length: 14 amino acids. Written as DNA, the CDR3 is TGTGCCAGTAACCCCCAGGGGGCGAACACTGAAGCTTTCTTT. This gives the protein CASNPQGANTEAFF.

This chain joins TRBV7-2 and TRBJ2-4; a possible D gene is TRBD1 (5 bases). The CDR3 spans 16 residues. Germline CDR1 and CDR2: SGHTA and FQGNSA. Trimming cost V 3 bases and J 5 bases, with 17 bases left between them. CDR3 sequence: CASSFLGAAGQNIQYF. The CDR3 bases are TGTGCCAGCAGCTTTCTTGGGGCGGCCGGACAAAACATTCAGTACTTC.

This clonotype occurred once. V gene TRBV11-2 combines with J gene TRBJ1-6; D is ambiguous. The V and J ends lost 3 bases and 4 bases respectively, with 7 bases between them. This CDR3 region has 14 residues. Germline values: CDR1 SGHAT, CDR2 FQNNGV. The CDR3 reads CASSFTDYNSPLHF. The CDR3 DNA sequence: TGTGCCAGCAGCTTTACAGATTATAATTCACCCCTCCACTTT. The full variable domain, its missing parts supplied by reference TRBV11-2 and TRBJ1-6, is EAGVAQSPRYKIIEKRQSVAFWCNPISGHATLYWYQQILGQGPKLLIQFQNNGVVDDSQLPKDRFSAERLKGVDSTLKIQPAKLEDSAVYLCASSFTDYNSPLHFGNGTRLTVT.

The V and J genes are TRBV20-1 and TRBJ2-5; D may match TRBD1 or TRBD2 (6 bases each). Trimming cost V 6 bases and J 7 bases, with 21 bases left between them. Germline assignment: CDR1 DFQATT and CDR2 SNEGSKA (reference sequence). This CDR3 has 14 amino acids. The CDR3 sequence: CSARWGASLGTQYF. CDR3 sequence (DNA): TGCAGTGCCAGGTGGGGGGCGTCGTTGGGGACCCAGTACTTC.

This chain links TRBV12-3 or TRBV12-4 with TRBJ1-2; TRBD1 might be the D (6 bases). This CDR3 comprises 13 residues. Trimming took off 3 bases at V and 4 bases at J, with 9 bases between the two ends. Written as DNA, the CDR3 is TGTGCCAGCAGTTTCCCAGGGGTCTATGGCTACACCTTC. Translated: CASSFPGVYGYTF.

This chain uses TRBV20-1 with TRBJ2-4; D might be TRBD2 (5 bases). The J call may be wrong; the DNA end is better matched by TRBJ2-7. Per the germline V gene, CDR1 is DFQATT and CDR2 is SNEGSKA (reference sequence). CDR3 length: 14 residues. CDR3 nucleotide sequence: TGCAGTGCTAGTGTTTCTAGCATGATTGCCGAGCAGTACTTC. It translates to CSASVSSMIAEQYF.

The rearrangement uses TRBV12-3 or TRBV12-4 and TRBJ2-3; 7 bases line up with TRBD2. V lost 3 bases, J lost 6 bases, and 9 bases stayed unmatched. The CDR3 is made up of 15 amino acids. CDR3 DNA: TGTGCCAGCAGTTTGGACGGCGGGAGTGGGGATACGCAGTATTTT. Translation: CASSLDGGSGDTQYF.

V gene TRBV9 combines with J gene TRBJ2-7; TRBD2 aligns across 13 bases. CDR1 is SGDLS, CDR2 YYNGEE, per germline. Unmatched junction bases numbered 6, after V lost 4 bases and J lost 2 bases. This CDR3 has 16 residues. The CDR3: CASSPRTSGSTYEQYF. Written as DNA, the CDR3 is TGTGCCAGCAGCCCAAGGACTAGCGGGAGCACCTACGAGCAGTACTTC.

V gene TRBV4-2 combines with J gene TRBJ2-6, with no clear D. The CDR3 runs to 18 residues. V was cut by 3 bases and J by 4 bases, with 19 bases left in between. Germline V lookup: CDR1 LGHNA, CDR2 YNFKEQ. CDR3 protein: CASSHQRKGALGANVLTF. The CDR3 region has the DNA TGTGCCAGCAGCCACCAGAGGAAAGGTGCTCTCGGGGCCAACGTCCTGACTTTC.

The chain combines TRBV5-1 with TRBJ2-5; 13 nucleotides line up with TRBD2. The J segment lost 7 bases and the V segment lost 3 bases, leaving 21 bases of the junction unmatched. CDR3 length: 20 residues. Germline V gives CDR1 SGHRS, CDR2 YFSETQ. The CDR3 bases are TGCGCCAGCAGCTGGCCACAGGTTCTGGGACTAGCGGGACGCCTGGGGACCCAGTACTTC. Translated, it gives CASSWPQVLGLAGRLGTQYF.

This clonotype was observed a single time. The chain recombines TRBV27 with TRBJ2-3; D is unclear. The germline V gene encodes CDR1 MNHEY and CDR2 SMNVEV (reference sequence). V was trimmed by 0 bases and J by 5 bases, leaving 12 bases between them. The CDR3 has 15 amino acids. The CDR3 DNA reads as TGTGCCAGCAGTTTATCTAATAACAACAGAGATACGCAGTATTTT. Protein sequence: CASSLSNNNRDTQYF.